Following are 19 T cell receptor beta chains from one sample sequenced in a study of shared clonotypes between healthy human individuals. The method was immunoSEQ multiplex PCR; TCRdb's version includes in-frame clones alone and lacks a portion of them. Here the sample spans 1.5 million to 2.5 million clones, about 95% being singletons. CD45RO-negative cells were positively selected for CCR7, leaving out terminally differentiated effector memory CD45RA+ cells. The sample was naive CD8+ T cells sorted from blood. The receptors shown here come from a young man in good health.

The chain carries TRBV2 and TRBJ2-1; 9 bases are a match to TRBD2. Germline-derived CDR1 and CDR2 are SNHLY and FYNNEI. CDR3 size: 18 residues. Trimming at V came to 2 bases and at J to 0 bases, leaving 8 bases not matched to a gene. The CDR3 DNA is TGTGCCAGCAGTGAAAAGCGGGGGGTTCTTAGCTCCTACAATGAGCAGTTCTTC. Protein product: CASSEKRGVLSSYNEQFF.

This clone showed up just a few times. The same CDR3 is also encoded by other DNA sequences in this sample. The chain combines TRBV7-9 with TRBJ2-7; 8 bases are shared with TRBD1. The junction had 3 bases not matched to a gene; V was cut back by 5 bases and J by 3 bases. This CDR3 is built from 13 residues. CDR1 is SEHNR, CDR2 FQNEAQ, per germline (reference sequence). The CDR3 DNA sequence: TGTGCCAGCAGCCCCGGACAGGGCTACGAGCAGTACTTC. Residues: CASSPGQGYEQYF.

The genes are TRBV6-6 and TRBJ2-1; no clear D gene. CDR3 length: 11 residues. Germline CDR1 and CDR2: MNHNY and SVGAGI (reference sequence). V lost 8 bases to trimming and J lost 6 bases, with 8 bases between them. The CDR3 DNA reads as TGTGCCAGCGGCCTGGGCAATGAGCAGTTCTTC. Translating gives CASGLGNEQFF.

As to this clone: The sample holds other DNA sequences that translate to the same CDR3. This chain joins TRBV7-9 and TRBJ2-3; the match to TRBD2 covers 10 bases. V lost 5 bases and J lost 3; bases outside the gene matches: 8. CDR3 length: 16 amino acids. Germline V lookup: CDR1 SEHNR, CDR2 FQNEAQ (reference sequence). CDR3 sequence: CASSQLLAGLTDTQYF. The CDR3 nucleotides read TGTGCCAGCAGCCAATTACTAGCGGGATTGACAGATACGCAGTATTTT.

V is TRBV2 and J is TRBJ2-5; D is undetermined. The CDR3 is 13 residues long. Germline-derived CDR1 and CDR2 are SNHLY and FYNNEI. The V end was cut by 7 bases, the J end by 2 bases, with 11 bases between. The CDR3 nucleotides read TGTGCCAGCAAGGATGGCGTTCAAGAGACCCAGTACTTC. Its translation: CASKDGVQETQYF.

The chain has TRBV2 and TRBJ2-2; D not resolved. V was shortened by 8 bases and J by 1 base, with 11 bases between the two germline ends. Germline V gives CDR1 SNHLY, CDR2 FYNNEI. The CDR3 sequence is 14 residues long. The CDR3 coding sequence is TGTGCCAGCCTGAGGACGGTGAACACCGGGGAGCTGTTTTTT. Protein product: CASLRTVNTGELFF.

V and J are TRBV5-4 and TRBJ2-2; D call uncertain. The CDR3 runs to 15 residues. The V and J ends lost 6 bases and 7 bases respectively, with 19 bases between them. The germline CDR1 and CDR2 sequences are SGHNT and YYREEE (reference sequence). The CDR3, as DNA: TGTGCCAGCACCCTCTATGCGGAGATCAACGGGGAGCTGTTTTTT. Protein sequence: CASTLYAEINGELFF. The full variable domain, with the rest looked up from reference TRBV5-4 and TRBJ2-2, is ETGVTQSPTHLIKTRGQQVTLRCSSQSGHNTVSWYQQALGQGPQFIFQYYREEENGRGNFPPRFSGLQFPNYSSELNVNALELDDSALYLCASTLYAEINGELFFGEGSRLTVL.

V is TRBV25-1 and J is TRBJ1-2; D uncertain. The germline V gene encodes CDR1 MGHDK and CDR2 SYGVNS. The CDR3 consists of 13 residues. Trimming took off 3 bases at V and 2 bases at J, with 7 bases between the two ends. CDR3 in amino acids: CASSEAGNYGYTF. CDR3 coding DNA: TGTGCCAGCAGTGAGGCGGGGAACTATGGCTACACCTTC.

This clone was seen only a few times. V gene TRBV7-9 combines with J gene TRBJ2-2; a weak D match, TRBD2 (5 bases). Germline lookup yields CDR1 SEHNR and CDR2 FQNEAQ (reference sequence). The CDR3 extends over 15 amino acids. Trimming removed 9 bases at V and 1 base at J, with 15 bases between. The CDR3 sequence is CASLSAGKNTGELFF. CDR3 bases: TGTGCCAGTTTGTCGGCGGGTAAGAACACCGGGGAGCTGTTTTTT.

This chain links TRBV6-1 with TRBJ1-1; weak D call: TRBD1 (5 bases). Trimming left V 5 bases short and J 1 base short, with 8 bases between. CDR3 length: 13 amino acids. Germline V lookup: CDR1 MNHNS, CDR2 SASEGT. The CDR3: CASSHGTNTEAFF. CDR3 bases: TGTGCCAGCAGTCACGGGACGAACACTGAAGCTTTCTTT.

The chain is built from TRBV4-1 and TRBJ1-4; D not certain. V lost 4 bases and J lost 6, with 9 bases in between. Per the germline V gene, CDR1 is MGHRA and CDR2 is YSYEKL. CDR3 length equals 13 residues. The CDR3 nucleotides read TGCGCCAGCAGCCGCAGGAGGGATGAAAAACTGTTTTTT. Translating gives CASSRRRDEKLFF.

The rearrangement joins TRBV5-4 to TRBJ1-4, with TRBD1 matching over 9 bases. This CDR3 contains 14 residues. Germline lookup yields CDR1 SGHNT and CDR2 YYREEE (reference sequence). J gave up 4 bases and V 4 bases, and 2 bases lay outside the gene matches. CDR3 sequence reads: CASSQTGGNEKLFF. The CDR3 coding sequence is TGTGCCAGCAGCCAGACAGGGGGTAATGAAAAACTGTTTTTT.

The genes are TRBV11-2 and TRBJ1-1; tentatively, D is TRBD1 (5 bases). V lost 1 base and J lost 6, with 12 bases in between. The germline CDR1 and CDR2 sequences are SGHAT and FQNNGV. The CDR3 sequence is 14 residues long. This CDR3 reads CASSLVGTAPEAFF. In DNA form, the CDR3 reads TGTGCCAGCAGCTTAGTAGGGACGGCTCCTGAAGCTTTCTTT.

The chain joins TRBV27 to TRBJ2-7; 11 bases are a match to TRBD1. Germline V CDR1 and CDR2: MNHEY, SMNVEV (reference sequence). Trimming removed 3 bases from V and 3 bases from J; junction bases left unmatched: 4. This CDR3 comprises 15 residues. CDR3 sequence (DNA): TGTGCCAGCAGTTTTGGGACAGGGGGGTTCTACGAGCAGTACTTC. It yields the protein CASSFGTGGFYEQYF.

The V gene is TRBV2, the J gene TRBJ2-3; either TRBD1 or TRBD2 may supply D (5 bases each). This CDR3 has 17 residues. V lost 8 bases and J lost 3, with 24 bases in between. Germline values: CDR1 SNHLY, CDR2 FYNNEI. Here the CDR3 DNA reads TGTGCCAGCCGCTACCCCGGGACCTACAAAGGGACAGATACGCAGTATTTT. It is translated as CASRYPGTYKGTDTQYF.

The J gene is TRBJ2-2, the V gene TRBV7-9, with no clear D. The CDR3 loop spans 14 amino acids. V shed 1 base and J shed 6 bases, with 9 bases lying between them. The germline gives CDR1 SEHNR, CDR2 FQNEAQ (reference sequence). CDR3 region: CASSLDLSPGELFF. The CDR3 bases are TGTGCCAGCAGCTTAGACCTTTCCCCCGGGGAGCTGTTTTTT.

V gene TRBV19 combines with J gene TRBJ2-1; a possible D gene is TRBD2 (5 bases). Germline assignment: CDR1 LNHDA and CDR2 SQIVND (reference sequence). V lost 10 bases and J lost 4, with 11 bases in between. This CDR3 is 12 amino acids long. Here the CDR3 DNA reads TGTGCCACCTCGGACTCTTACAATGAGCAGTTCTTC. Amino acid sequence: CATSDSYNEQFF.

This chain uses TRBV2 with TRBJ1-1; D unclear. V was cut by 0 bases and J by 1 base, with 9 bases left in between. CDR1 is SNHLY and CDR2 is FYNNEI in the germline V gene. CDR3 length: 15 amino acids. The CDR3 DNA sequence: TGTGCCAGCAGTGAAGCTCCAGGACGGAACACTGAAGCTTTCTTT. It codes for CASSEAPGRNTEAFF.

The CDR3 sequence: CASSHSPGRQETQYF. CDR3 bases: TGTGCCAGCAGCCACTCCCCGGGGAGGCAAGAGACCCAGTACTTC. J is TRBJ2-5 and V is TRBV11-2; tentatively, D is TRBD2 (6 bases). The CDR3 sequence is 15 residues long. V gave up 5 bases and J gave up 2 bases, with 15 bases separating them. CDR1 and CDR2 (germline): SGHAT, FQNNGV.